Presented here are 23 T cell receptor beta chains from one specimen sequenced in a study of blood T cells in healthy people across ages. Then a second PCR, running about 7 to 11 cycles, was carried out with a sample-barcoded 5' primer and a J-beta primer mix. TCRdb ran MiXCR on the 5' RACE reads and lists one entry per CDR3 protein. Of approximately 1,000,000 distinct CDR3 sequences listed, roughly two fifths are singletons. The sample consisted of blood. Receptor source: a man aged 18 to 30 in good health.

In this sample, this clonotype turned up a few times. For the CDR3, the DNA is TGTGCCAGCAGCTTAGGGAAGACTGAGCAGTACTTC. This translates into CASSLGKTEQYF. The V gene is TRBV13, the J gene TRBJ2-7; D ambiguous. The V gene lost 0 bases and the J gene lost 7 bases, with 7 bases spanning the gap. Germline lookup yields CDR1 PRHDT and CDR2 FYEKMQ (reference sequence). CDR3 length: 12 residues.

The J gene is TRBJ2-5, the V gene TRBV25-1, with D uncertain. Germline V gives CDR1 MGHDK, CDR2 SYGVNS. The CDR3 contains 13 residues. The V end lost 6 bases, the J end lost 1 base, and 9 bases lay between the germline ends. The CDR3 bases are TGTGCCAGCAGGAAACAGAGCCAAGAGACCCAGTACTTC. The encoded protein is CASRKQSQETQYF.

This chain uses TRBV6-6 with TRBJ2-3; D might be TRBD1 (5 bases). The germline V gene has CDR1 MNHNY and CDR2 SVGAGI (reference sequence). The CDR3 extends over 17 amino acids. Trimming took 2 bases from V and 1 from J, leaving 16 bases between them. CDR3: CASSYLGPLQGTDTQYF. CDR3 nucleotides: TGTGCCAGCAGTTACCTGGGGCCTTTACAAGGCACAGATACGCAGTATTTT.

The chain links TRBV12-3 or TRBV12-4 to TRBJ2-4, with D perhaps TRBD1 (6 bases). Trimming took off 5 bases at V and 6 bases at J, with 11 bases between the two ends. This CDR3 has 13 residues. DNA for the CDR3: TGTGCCAGCAGTCGGCGCAGGGGAAACATTCAGTACTTC. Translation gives CASSRRRGNIQYF.

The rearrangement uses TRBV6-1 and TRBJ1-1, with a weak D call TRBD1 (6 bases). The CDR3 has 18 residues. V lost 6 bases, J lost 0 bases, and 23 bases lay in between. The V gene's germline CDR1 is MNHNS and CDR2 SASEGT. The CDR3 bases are TGTGCCAGCAGCCAACACGGAGGCAGCAGGGGAATGAACACTGAAGCTTTCTTT. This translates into CASSQHGGSRGMNTEAFF.

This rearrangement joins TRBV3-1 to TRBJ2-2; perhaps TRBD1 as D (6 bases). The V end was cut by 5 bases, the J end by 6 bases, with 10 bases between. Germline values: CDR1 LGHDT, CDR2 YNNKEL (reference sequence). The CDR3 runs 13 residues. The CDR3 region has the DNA TGTGCCAGCAGCGCCAACAGGGCCGGGGAGCTGTTTTTT. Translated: CASSANRAGELFF.

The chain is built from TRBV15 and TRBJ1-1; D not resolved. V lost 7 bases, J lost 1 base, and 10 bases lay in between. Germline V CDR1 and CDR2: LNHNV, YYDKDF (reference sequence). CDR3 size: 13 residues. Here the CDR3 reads CATTMGGNTEAFF. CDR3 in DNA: TGTGCCACCACCATGGGTGGGAACACTGAAGCTTTCTTT.

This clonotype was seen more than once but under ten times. The CDR3 loop reads CASSRRTDSNQPQHF. In DNA form, the CDR3 reads TGTGCCAGCAGCCGCAGGACTGATAGCAATCAGCCCCAGCATTTT. The rearrangement links TRBV3-1 to TRBJ1-5; D is unresolved. The germline CDR1 and CDR2 sequences are LGHDT and YNNKEL (reference sequence). This CDR3 is built from 15 residues. Deletions cut 4 bases from V and 0 bases from J, with 10 bases between. The entire variable domain, with the rest obtained from reference TRBV3-1 and TRBJ1-5, is as follows: DTAVSQTPKYLVTQMGNDKSIKCEQNLGHDTMYWYKQDSKKFLKIMFSYNNKELIINETVPNRFSPKSPDKAHLNLHINSLELGDSAVYFCASSRRTDSNQPQHFGDGTRLSIL.

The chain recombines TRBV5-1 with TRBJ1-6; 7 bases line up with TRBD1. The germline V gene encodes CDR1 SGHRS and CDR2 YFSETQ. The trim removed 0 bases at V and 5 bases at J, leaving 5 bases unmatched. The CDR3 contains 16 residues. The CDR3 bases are TGCGCCAGCAGCTTGGGTGGGACAGAGAATAATTCACCCCTCCACTTT. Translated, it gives CASSLGGTENNSPLHF.

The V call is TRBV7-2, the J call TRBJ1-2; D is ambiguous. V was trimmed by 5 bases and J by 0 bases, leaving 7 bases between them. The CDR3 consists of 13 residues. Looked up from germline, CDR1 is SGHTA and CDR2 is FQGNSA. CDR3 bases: TGTGCCAGCAGCGCGTGGGCTAACTATGGCTACACCTTC. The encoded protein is CASSAWANYGYTF.

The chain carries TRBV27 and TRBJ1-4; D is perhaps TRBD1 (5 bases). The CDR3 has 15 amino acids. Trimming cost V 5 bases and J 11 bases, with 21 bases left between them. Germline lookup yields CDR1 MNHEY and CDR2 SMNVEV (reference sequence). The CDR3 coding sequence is TGTGCCAGCAGTACCTCCGGGACGGCCAAAGAGAAACTGTTTTTT. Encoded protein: CASSTSGTAKEKLFF.

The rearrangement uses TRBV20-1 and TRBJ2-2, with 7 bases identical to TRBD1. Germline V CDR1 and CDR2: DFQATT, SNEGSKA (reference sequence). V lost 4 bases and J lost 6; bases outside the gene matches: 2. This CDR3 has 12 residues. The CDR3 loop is CSAIGQAGELFF. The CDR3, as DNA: TGCAGTGCTATCGGACAGGCCGGGGAGCTGTTTTTT.

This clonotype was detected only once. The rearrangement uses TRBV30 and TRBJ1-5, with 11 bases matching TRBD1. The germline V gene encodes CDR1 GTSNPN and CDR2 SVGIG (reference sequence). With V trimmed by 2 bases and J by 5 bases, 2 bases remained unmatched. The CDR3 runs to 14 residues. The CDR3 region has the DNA TGTGCCTGGAGTAGGGACAGGGGGTATCAGCCCCAGCATTTT. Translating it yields CAWSRDRGYQPQHF.

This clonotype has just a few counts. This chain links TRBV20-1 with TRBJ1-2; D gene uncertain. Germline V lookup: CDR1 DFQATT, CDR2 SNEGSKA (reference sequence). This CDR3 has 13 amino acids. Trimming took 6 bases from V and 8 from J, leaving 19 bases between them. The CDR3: CSARHGYGAGYTF. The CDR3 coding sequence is TGCAGTGCGAGGCATGGGTATGGAGCAGGCTACACCTTC.

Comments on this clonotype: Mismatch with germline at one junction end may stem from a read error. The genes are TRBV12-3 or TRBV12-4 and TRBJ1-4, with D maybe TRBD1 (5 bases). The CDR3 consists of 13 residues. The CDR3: CANSWTGLGELFF. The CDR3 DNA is TGTGCCAACAGTTGGACGGGTCTGGGGGAACTGTTTTTT.

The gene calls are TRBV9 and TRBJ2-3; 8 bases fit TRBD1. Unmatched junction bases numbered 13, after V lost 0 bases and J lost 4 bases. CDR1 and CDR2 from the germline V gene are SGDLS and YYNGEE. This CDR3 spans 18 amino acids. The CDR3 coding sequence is TGTGCCAGCAGCGTAGAAGGACAGGGTGGAGTGGAGGCAGATACGCAGTATTTT. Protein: CASSVEGQGGVEADTQYF.

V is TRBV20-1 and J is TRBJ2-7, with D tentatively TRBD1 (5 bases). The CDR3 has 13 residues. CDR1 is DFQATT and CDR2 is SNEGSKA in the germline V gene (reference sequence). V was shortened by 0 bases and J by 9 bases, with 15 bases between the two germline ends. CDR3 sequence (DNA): TGCAGTGCTAGAGAGTCGCAGGGTGATGGGCAGTACTTC. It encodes CSARESQGDGQYF.

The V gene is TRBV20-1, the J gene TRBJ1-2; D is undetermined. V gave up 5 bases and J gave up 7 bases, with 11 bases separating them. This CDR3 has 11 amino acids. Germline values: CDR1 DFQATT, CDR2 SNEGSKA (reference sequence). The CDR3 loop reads CSASEGSGYTF. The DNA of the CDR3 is TGCAGTGCTTCGGAGGGAAGTGGCTACACCTTC.

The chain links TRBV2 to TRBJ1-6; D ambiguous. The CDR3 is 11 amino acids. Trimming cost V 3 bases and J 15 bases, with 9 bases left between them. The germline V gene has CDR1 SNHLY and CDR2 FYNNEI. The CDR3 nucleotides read TGTGCCAGCAGTGAGGAGTTTCGCCTCCACTTT. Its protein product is CASSEEFRLHF.

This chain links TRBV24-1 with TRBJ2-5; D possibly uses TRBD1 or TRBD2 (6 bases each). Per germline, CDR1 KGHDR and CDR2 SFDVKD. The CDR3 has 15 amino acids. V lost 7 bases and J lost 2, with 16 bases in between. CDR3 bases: TGTGCCACCAGCCGGAGGGGGGTGGATCAAGAGACCCAGTACTTC. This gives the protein CATSRRGVDQETQYF.

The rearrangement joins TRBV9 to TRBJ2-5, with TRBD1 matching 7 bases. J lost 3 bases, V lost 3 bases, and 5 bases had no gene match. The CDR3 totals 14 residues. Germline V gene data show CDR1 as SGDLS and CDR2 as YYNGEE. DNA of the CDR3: TGTGCCAGCAGCGAGGGGGCAGCAGAAGAGACCCAGTACTTC. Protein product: CASSEGAAEETQYF.

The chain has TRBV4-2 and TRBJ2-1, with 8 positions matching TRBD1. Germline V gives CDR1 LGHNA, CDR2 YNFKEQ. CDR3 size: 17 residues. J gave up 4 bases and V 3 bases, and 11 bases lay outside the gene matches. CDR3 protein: CASSQSRTGTGYNEQFF. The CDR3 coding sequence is TGTGCCAGCAGCCAGAGCCGGACAGGGACGGGGTACAATGAGCAGTTCTTC.

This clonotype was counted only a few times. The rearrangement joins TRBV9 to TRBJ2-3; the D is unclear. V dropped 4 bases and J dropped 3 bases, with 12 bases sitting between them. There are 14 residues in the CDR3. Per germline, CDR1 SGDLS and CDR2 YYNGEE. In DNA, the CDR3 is TGTGCCAGCAGCCCCCTAAGTCAAACAGATACGCAGTATTTT. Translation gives CASSPLSQTDTQYF.